This T cell receptor beta chain was documented in a study of metastatic and nonmetastatic thyroid tumors. The wider study: Where malignant and benign thyroid patients were concerned, repertoires were compared across blood and tumor or nodule tissue. Study-level findings and limits: Benign nodules reportedly had significantly lower TCR beta diversity than malignant thyroid tumors in blood and tumor.

Under the authors' procedure: The study took CDR3 differences across clinicopathological groups and made a distant-metastasis classifier for papillary thyroid cancer from them. TCRdb re-analyzed the PCR reads using MiXCR. The V and J calls come from TCRdb's annotation, not from the publication. The data contain some 15,000 clones, roughly 26% of them seen just once; the ten biggest clones take up more than 9%. None of the patients had undergone any treatment ahead of thyroid surgery. The CDR3 loop spans 14 amino acids. Trimming took 5 bases from V and 7 from J, leaving 17 bases between them. Germline V CDR1 and CDR2: MDHEN, SYDVKM. Regarding this clone: Its antigen is unidentified.

The receptor was isolated from a female donor with papillary thyroid cancer or a benign thyroid nodule (not recorded which). Some clones in this sample may be carry-over from other donors' samples. The chain links TRBV28 to TRBJ1-2; D not resolved. What was sequenced was adjacent normal tissue. The CDR3 region is CASSPGRTLIGYTF. DNA for the CDR3: TGTGCCAGCAGTCCGGGCCGAACTCTAATTGGCTACACCTTC.